Below are 13 T cell receptor beta chains sequenced from a single sample in a study of post-analysis software for immune sequencing data. Study results and limitations: The study found TRBV5-6, TRBV5-1 and TRBV20-1 among a few TRBV segments more frequent in patients than controls.

The antigens of these receptors remain unknown. The library was made from cDNA and included unique molecular identifiers. Via MiXCR, TCRdb re-called the PCR reads, giving one row per CDR3 protein. The repertoire holds some 690,000 distinct CDR3 sequences, with 59% as singletons. Material: blood. The receptor source for this set is a girl aged 2 to 10 with multiple sclerosis.

This clonotype has just a few counts. The chain links TRBV7-2 to TRBJ2-5; D gene unclear. V gave up 3 bases and J gave up 4 bases, with 15 bases separating them. The CDR3 runs to 15 residues. Germline V CDR1 and CDR2: SGHTA, FQGNSA. The CDR3: CASSFGPGWRETQYF. Here the CDR3 DNA reads TGTGCCAGCAGCTTCGGTCCAGGATGGAGAGAGACCCAGTACTTC.

The V call is TRBV7-9, the J call TRBJ2-6; D is undetermined. CDR3 length: 14 residues. Trimming took 3 bases from V and 1 from J, leaving 4 bases between them. The germline V gene has CDR1 SEHNR and CDR2 FQNEAQ (reference sequence). The CDR3 loop reads CASSLMSGANVLTF. The CDR3 DNA reads TGTGCCAGCAGCTTGATGTCTGGGGCCAACGTCCTGACTTTC.

This clonotype occurred a few times. V gene TRBV20-1 combines with J gene TRBJ1-6; D is perhaps TRBD1 (6 bases). Germline assignment: CDR1 DFQATT and CDR2 SNEGSKA (reference sequence). The CDR3 extends over 15 amino acids. V dropped 3 bases and J dropped 9 bases, with 18 bases sitting between them. Here the CDR3 DNA reads TGCAGTGCTAGTTTGGGGACACGCTTTGGTTCACCCCTCCACTTT. Its translation: CSASLGTRFGSPLHF.

The chain links TRBV7-3 to TRBJ2-1, with 10 bases identical to TRBD2. V shed 1 base, J shed 3 bases, and the junction held 9 bases outside the gene matches. The CDR3 loop spans 18 amino acids. The germline V gene has CDR1 SGHTA and CDR2 FQGTGA. DNA for the CDR3: TGTGCCAGCAGCTTAAGGGTCGCTAGCGGGAGATACTACAATGAGCAGTTCTTC. Protein sequence: CASSLRVASGRYYNEQFF.

This clonotype was seen a few times. The J gene is TRBJ2-3, the V gene TRBV5-5; D is perhaps TRBD2 (6 bases). This CDR3 is 15 amino acids long. V lost 0 bases to trimming and J lost 4 bases, with 12 bases between them. From germline, CDR1 is SGHKS and CDR2 YYEKEE (reference sequence). CDR3 region: CASSLVRGAPDTQYF. DNA for the CDR3: TGTGCCAGCAGCTTGGTCCGCGGGGCCCCAGATACGCAGTATTTT.

This clonotype was seen a handful of times. The rearrangement joins TRBV5-1 to TRBJ2-5; D is uncertain. The ends were cut back, 4 bases at V and 4 bases at J, with 11 bases in the middle. The V gene's germline CDR1 is SGHRS and CDR2 YFSETQ. CDR3 size: 13 residues. CDR3 in amino acids: CASSPFGGETQYF. The CDR3 region has the DNA TGCGCCAGCAGCCCCTTCGGTGGAGAGACCCAGTACTTC.

This clonotype was recorded a few times. CDR3 sequence reads: CASSDGTGGAEQFF. For the CDR3, the DNA is TGTGCCAGCAGCGACGGGACAGGGGGCGCTGAGCAGTTCTTC. The chain couples TRBV6-4 to TRBJ2-1; 12 nucleotides align to TRBD1. The CDR3 length is 14 residues. Germline lookup yields CDR1 MRHNA and CDR2 SNTAGT. Trimming at V came to 6 bases and at J to 9 bases, leaving 6 bases not matched to a gene.

This CDR3 is CASSLAGLGRNYGYTF. The CDR3 DNA sequence: TGTGCCAGCAGCTTAGCCGGTTTGGGCCGTAACTATGGCTACACCTTC. The gene calls are TRBV7-2 and TRBJ1-2; D is undetermined. There are 16 residues in the CDR3. Trimming removed 0 bases at V and 1 base at J, with 12 bases between. In germline, CDR1 is SGHTA, CDR2 FQGNSA.

This sequence joins TRBV3-1 and TRBJ1-4; tentative D call: TRBD1 (6 bases). Germline V gene sequence: CDR1 LGHDT, CDR2 YNNKEL (reference sequence). Trimming pared 2 bases from V and 3 bases from J, leaving 10 bases between. This CDR3 contains 15 residues. As DNA, the CDR3 is TGTGCCAGCAGCCAAATTACAGGGTCTAATGAAAAACTGTTTTTT. Encoded protein: CASSQITGSNEKLFF.

The table lists this clonotype with many counts. The J gene is TRBJ2-1, the V gene TRBV7-2; 14 bases agree with TRBD2. Trimming took 5 bases from V and 6 from J; bases not matched to a gene: 3. The CDR3 is 15 residues long. CDR1 SGHTA and CDR2 FQGNSA come from the germline V gene. The CDR3 DNA follows: TGTGCCAGCAGCGCAGGACTAGCGGGAGGCAATGAGCAGTTCTTC. Translation gives CASSAGLAGGNEQFF.

The rearrangement joins TRBV20-1 to TRBJ2-1; possibly TRBD2 for D (6 bases). The CDR3 loop spans 16 amino acids. V was clipped by 4 bases and J by 7 bases, with 23 bases between them. CDR1 DFQATT and CDR2 SNEGSKA come from the germline V gene (reference sequence). CDR3 loop: CSAKGVRGLRGNEQFF. CDR3 nucleotide sequence: TGCAGTGCTAAAGGTGTGAGGGGACTTCGGGGGAATGAGCAGTTCTTC.

This clonotype was detected only a few times. The rearrangement joins TRBV7-2 to TRBJ2-5, with 7 bases aligning to TRBD2. Germline trimming cut 3 bases from V and 2 bases from J; bases unmatched to any gene: 6. This CDR3 is 15 amino acids long. Germline V gene sequence: CDR1 SGHTA, CDR2 FQGNSA. CDR3 in amino acids: CASSLTRREQETQYF. The CDR3 coding sequence is TGTGCCAGCAGCTTGACCCGGCGGGAGCAAGAGACCCAGTACTTC.

The V call is TRBV9, the J call TRBJ1-4; 7 bases match TRBD1. The CDR3 is made up of 16 amino acids. Per the germline V gene, CDR1 is SGDLS and CDR2 is YYNGEE. The ends lost 4 bases at V and 7 bases at J; junction bases unmatched: 13. The CDR3 region is CASSTHRGLGSEKLFF. The CDR3 DNA reads TGTGCCAGCAGCACCCACAGGGGACTCGGCAGTGAAAAACTGTTTTTT.